This passage covers 22 T cell receptor beta chains from one sample sequenced in a study of regulatory T cells in long-lasting Graves disease. Time point: newly diagnosed GD, antithyroid drugs for less than 3 months. After RNA was extracted from PBMCs, the TCR library was made from it. Investigators prepared the TCR beta libraries by applying iRepertoire HTBI primers and Arm-PCR of CDR3 regions. TCRdb processed the multiplex PCR reads anew with MiXCR; each CDR3 protein has one entry. The sample has 250,000 or so distinct CDR3 sequences; about 20% are singletons. In addition, the sample was reused for a study of T cells in Graves' hyperthyroidism and ophthalmopathy.

This specimen consisted of peripheral blood mononuclear cells (PBMCs), obtained at new diagnosis, from a patient treated with antithyroid drugs. The receptor set was obtained from a woman aged 30 to 39 with Graves disease.

Ten or more counts support this clonotype. The V and J genes are TRBV7-6 and TRBJ1-6; tentatively, D is TRBD1 (6 bases). Trimming left V 5 bases short and J 7 bases short, with 18 bases between. This CDR3 spans 16 amino acids. Germline-derived CDR1 and CDR2 are SGHVS and FNYEAQ. The CDR3, as DNA: TGTGCCAGCAGCCGTAATCCGGGACATACAAATTCACCCCTCCACTTT. Its protein is CASSRNPGHTNSPLHF.

Concerning this clonotype: A read error is possible here, since a much larger clone lies one base away. This CDR3 fails to terminate in the conserved phenylalanine or tryptophan, so it likely reflects a read error. The chain is built from TRBV2 and TRBJ1-1, with D possibly being TRBD1 (5 bases). V dropped 10 bases and J dropped 4 bases, with 10 bases sitting between them. This CDR3 comprises 11 residues. Germline CDR1 reads SNHLY; CDR2 reads FYNNEI. This chain's CDR3 is CATAGFTEAFS. CDR3 nucleotides: TGTGCCACCGCAGGGTTCACTGAAGCTTTCTCT.

This clonotype has ten or more counts. V and J are TRBV9 and TRBJ1-1; no clear D. This CDR3 is 13 amino acids long. V shed 4 bases and J shed 6 bases, with 13 bases lying between them. CDR1 and CDR2 from the germline V gene are SGDLS and YYNGEE. The CDR3 sequence is CASSTRRGSEAFF. The CDR3 nucleotides are TGTGCCAGCAGCACTCGCCGAGGGTCTGAAGCTTTCTTT.

In this sample, this clonotype turned up many times. CDR3 protein: CASSDQGWTYNEQFF. CDR3 nucleotides: TGTGCCAGCAGTGACCAGGGATGGACCTACAATGAGCAGTTCTTC. The rearrangement uses TRBV6-2 or TRBV6-3 and TRBJ2-1; TRBD1 might be the D (5 bases). There are 15 residues in the CDR3. From germline, CDR1 is MNHEY and CDR2 SVGEGT. V shed 5 bases and J shed 2 bases, with 13 bases lying between them.

Worth noting for this clonotype: It is likely a read error: a sequence one base away is far more abundant. This chain connects TRBV5-4 to TRBJ1-1; D is perhaps TRBD1 (6 bases). This CDR3 has 17 amino acids. Germline assignment: CDR1 SGHNT and CDR2 YYREEE (reference sequence). The CDR3 bases are TGTGCCGGCAGCTCGGAGTCGTCGGGGGCGCGGAACACTGAAGCTTTCTTT. Encoded protein: CAGSSESSGARNTEAFF. The entire variable domain, with the rest obtained from reference TRBV5-4 and TRBJ1-1, is as follows: ETGVTQSPTHLIKTRGQQVTLRCSSQSGHNTVSWYQQALGQGPQFIFQYYREEENGRGNFPPRFSGLQFPNYSSELNVNALELDDSALYLCAGSSESSGARNTEAFFGQGTRLTVV.

In the case of this clonotype: Here the CDR3 omits its conserved ending phenylalanine or tryptophan, so a read error is the likely source. The DNA is left out, because the CDR3 cannot be placed on it with certainty; the CDR3 is given as TCRdb lists it. This chain joins TRBV9 and TRBJ1-2. The CDR3 totals 12 residues, both ends included. Looked up from germline, CDR1 is SGDLS and CDR2 is YYNGEE. CDR3 loop: CASFEVGYGHTS.

As regards this clonotype: A much bigger clone sits one base away, suggesting this may be a read error. The chain employs TRBV25-1 and TRBJ1-1, with 8 bases fitting TRBD1. Losses at the gene ends were 10 bases for V and 2 bases for J; bases not matched to a gene: 24. Per the germline V gene, CDR1 is MGHDK and CDR2 is SYGVNS. CDR3 length equals 19 residues. CDR3 protein: CANHGALGDETGENTEAFF. In DNA, the CDR3 is TGTGCCAACCACGGGGCGCTGGGGGACGAGACAGGGGAAAACACTGAAGCTTTCTTT.

In this sample, this clonotype turned up many times. J is TRBJ2-3 and V is TRBV18, with 7 bases identical to TRBD1. The V gene's germline CDR1 is KGHSH and CDR2 LQKENI. V shed 4 bases and J 2 bases; nucleotides not matched to a gene: 3. The CDR3 contains 14 residues. In DNA form, the CDR3 reads TGTGCCAGCTCACGGGACAGCCCCACAGATACGCAGTATTTT. It codes for CASSRDSPTDTQYF.

As for this clonotype: This probably arose from a read error, given a far larger clone one base away. V gene TRBV13 combines with J gene TRBJ2-1, with 9 bases that match TRBD2. The CDR3 has 14 amino acids. CDR1 is PRHDT, CDR2 FYEKMQ, per germline (reference sequence). The CDR3 nucleotides read TGTGCCAGCTACGGCGGGGGGGTGGACAATGTGCAGTTCTTC. Amino acids: CASYGGGVDNVQFF.

This clonotype was observed a few times. The chain has TRBV24-1 and TRBJ2-2; the match to TRBD2 covers 7 bases. Germline trimming cut 2 bases from V and 6 bases from J; bases unmatched to any gene: 2. This CDR3 is built from 14 residues. Germline V gene lookup returns CDR1 KGHDR and CDR2 SFDVKD. In nucleotides, the CDR3 is TGTGCCACCAGTGATTCCGGACTAGCCGGGGAGCTGTTTTTT. The encoded protein is CATSDSGLAGELFF.

This clonotype appeared many times. The chain is built from TRBV6-1 and TRBJ1-1, with a possible D match to TRBD1 (6 bases). The CDR3 length is 14 residues. With 5 bases removed from V and 5 bases from J, the gap between germline ends came to 15 bases. Per the germline V gene, CDR1 is MNHNS and CDR2 is SASEGT. In DNA, the CDR3 is TGTGCCAGCAGTACCGGAGGGGGGAGAACTGAAGCTTTCTTT. Translated, it gives CASSTGGGRTEAFF.

This clonotype occurred many times. The gene calls are TRBV5-1 and TRBJ1-3, with TRBD1 identical over 7 bases. The CDR3 runs 16 residues. Germline V lookup: CDR1 SGHRS, CDR2 YFSETQ. The trim removed 4 bases at V and 5 bases at J, leaving 12 bases unmatched. This chain's CDR3 is CASSRRQGSRRNTIYF. The DNA of the CDR3 is TGCGCCAGCAGCCGAAGACAGGGATCTAGGAGAAACACCATATATTTT.

This clonotype was observed many times. The V gene is TRBV3-1, the J gene TRBJ2-2; D is uncertain. V was shortened by 0 bases and J by 6 bases, with 17 bases between the two germline ends. This CDR3 is 17 amino acids long. Germline V lookup: CDR1 LGHDT, CDR2 YNNKEL (reference sequence). The CDR3 is CASSQEWAVVSPGELFF. In DNA, the CDR3 is TGTGCCAGCAGCCAAGAATGGGCTGTGGTCTCACCCGGGGAGCTGTTTTTT.

This clonotype was counted ten times or more. This rearrangement joins TRBV20-1 to TRBJ2-3; TRBD2 aligns across 8 bases. The CDR3 has 18 residues. V dropped 3 bases and J dropped 1; count of bases not matched to a gene: 15. Germline V lookup: CDR1 DFQATT, CDR2 SNEGSKA (reference sequence). The CDR3 DNA reads as TGCAGTGCTAGTTCAAGACTCGGGGGGGGAGCTGGCACAGATACGCAGTATTTT. It codes for CSASSRLGGGAGTDTQYF.

This clonotype was observed many times. This chain links TRBV7-9 with TRBJ1-2; the match to TRBD1 covers 8 bases. The CDR3 has 14 residues. V gave up 3 bases and J gave up 7 bases; unmatched junction bases: 7. CDR1 and CDR2 (germline): SEHNR, FQNEAQ (reference sequence). CDR3 in DNA: TGTGCCAGCAGCTTGGCTAGGACAGGGAGTGGCTACACCTTC. It is translated as CASSLARTGSGYTF.

This clonotype was seen repeatedly, ten times or more. The chain combines TRBV18 with TRBJ1-5, with D tentatively TRBD1 (5 bases). There are 15 residues in the CDR3. CDR1 and CDR2 from the germline V gene are KGHSH and LQKENI. The ends were cut back, 0 bases at V and 0 bases at J, with 6 bases in the middle. CDR3 nucleotides: TGTGCCAGCTCACCACCAGGGGATAGCAATCAGCCCCAGCATTTT. It translates to CASSPPGDSNQPQHF.

V gene TRBV28 combines with J gene TRBJ2-7; the match to TRBD2 covers 8 bases. CDR3 length: 14 amino acids. Germline assignment: CDR1 MDHEN and CDR2 SYDVKM. V trimming: 2 bases; J trimming: 3 bases; junction bases outside the gene matches: 3. CDR3 in DNA: TGTGCCAGCAGTTTAGTAGCGGGACTCTACGAGCAGTACTTC. It is translated as CASSLVAGLYEQYF.

The chain couples TRBV7-9 to TRBJ2-1; D possibly corresponds to TRBD1 (6 bases). Looked up from germline, CDR1 is SEHNR and CDR2 is FQNEAQ (reference sequence). CDR3 length equals 17 residues. The germline V and J ends were trimmed by 5 bases and 8 bases, with 25 bases remaining between them. CDR3 sequence reads: CASSPPRHQGTFDEQFF. The CDR3 region has the DNA TGTGCCAGCAGCCCCCCTCGGCACCAGGGGACGTTCGATGAGCAGTTCTTC.

This clonotype was detected many times. This chain joins TRBV7-2 and TRBJ2-3; D is ambiguous. Looked up from germline, CDR1 is SGHTA and CDR2 is FQGNSA. The length of the CDR3 is 15 residues. V lost 5 bases to trimming and J lost 4 bases, with 16 bases between them. Here the CDR3 reads CASSPEASQADTQYF. CDR3 nucleotide sequence: TGTGCCAGCAGCCCTGAGGCTTCGCAGGCAGATACGCAGTATTTT.

This clonotype was recorded many times. The chain recombines TRBV3-1 with TRBJ1-5; TRBD1 aligns across 9 bases. The CDR3 has 16 amino acids. The germline V gene has CDR1 LGHDT and CDR2 YNNKEL (reference sequence). V shed 0 bases and J 6 bases; nucleotides not matched to a gene: 6. The CDR3 loop is CASSQDRWTGAQPQHF. The CDR3 bases are TGTGCCAGCAGCCAAGATCGCTGGACAGGGGCTCAGCCCCAGCATTTT.

This clonotype came up many times. This chain joins TRBV7-2 and TRBJ2-1, with 7 bases aligning to TRBD2. Trimming took 4 bases from V and 3 from J; bases not matched to a gene: 9. The CDR3 loop spans 16 amino acids. Looked up from germline, CDR1 is SGHTA and CDR2 is FQGNSA. The CDR3 bases are TGTGCCAGCAGCTCCGAGGCGGGGGTTGGCTACAATGAGCAGTTCTTC. The encoded protein is CASSSEAGVGYNEQFF.

This clonotype was picked up many times. The chain has TRBV12-5 and TRBJ2-1; D possibly uses TRBD1 or TRBD2 (5 bases each). Trimming removed 0 bases from V and 3 bases from J, with 18 bases in between. This CDR3 comprises 18 residues. From germline, CDR1 is LGHNT and CDR2 FRNRAP. The DNA for the CDR3 is TGTGCTAGTGGTTTGGTACTGGGGACGGACGCTGACTACAATGAGCAGTTCTTC. Its protein is CASGLVLGTDADYNEQFF. Based on the CDR3 plus reference TRBV12-5 and TRBJ2-1, the full variable domain is DARVTQTPRHKVTEMGQEVTMRCQPILGHNTVFWYRQTMMQGLELLAYFRNRAPLDDSGMPKDRFSAEMPDATLATLKIQPSEPRDSAVYFCASGLVLGTDADYNEQFFGPGTRLTVL.